A single sample is the source of the 22 T cell receptor beta chains below, sequenced in a study of shared clonotypes between healthy human individuals. Sequenced by immunoSEQ multiplex PCR; TCRdb stores in-frame clones only, minus some. This sample has about a million clones; 77% occur once, and the top ten carry approximately 0.9%. The sequencing input was memory CD4+ T cells from PBMCs. This sample's subset: CD45RA-negative fraction. These receptors all come from a man aged 18 to 30 in good health. Some clones in this sample may be carry-over from other donors' samples.

Only a few counts were recorded for this clone. The rearrangement uses TRBV4-3 and TRBJ1-1, with 10 positions matching TRBD1. The germline CDR1 and CDR2 sequences are LGHNA and YSLEER. After removal of 1 base from V and 5 bases from J, the junction contained 4 bases not matched to a gene. The length of the CDR3 is 15 residues. CDR3 DNA: TGCGCCAGCAGCCAAGGGGACAGGGGTTGGACTGAAGCTTTCTTT. The encoded protein is CASSQGDRGWTEAFF.

The chain combines TRBV28 with TRBJ1-1; D remains unclear. Germline CDR1 is MDHEN and CDR2 is SYDVKM. Between the trimmed V and J ends, which lost 4 bases and 10 bases, there was a span of 16 bases. This CDR3 comprises 13 residues. As DNA, the CDR3 is TGTGCCAGCAGTTCCATTTTTGAGGGTCGAGCTTTCTTT. Its protein product is CASSSIFEGRAFF. The full variable domain, rest sourced from reference TRBV28 and TRBJ1-1, is DVKVTQSSRYLVKRTGEKVFLECVQDMDHENMFWYRQDPGLGLRLIYFSYDVKMKEKGDIPEGYSVSREKKERFSLILESASTNQTSMYLCASSSIFEGRAFFGQGTRLTVV.

The chain recombines TRBV19 with TRBJ2-3; D possibly corresponds to TRBD1 (6 bases). V was clipped by 3 bases and J by 0 bases, with 10 bases between them. This CDR3 is 15 amino acids long. Germline CDR1 is LNHDA and CDR2 is SQIVND (reference sequence). CDR3 sequence (DNA): TGTGCCAGTAGTATCAGGGACATGAGCACAGATACGCAGTATTTT. Amino acids: CASSIRDMSTDTQYF.

The chain employs TRBV2 and TRBJ2-1; 9 nucleotides agree with TRBD1. J gave up 2 bases and V 7 bases, and 6 bases lay outside the gene matches. Germline assignment: CDR1 SNHLY and CDR2 FYNNEI. The CDR3 sequence is 15 residues long. CDR3 sequence (DNA): TGTGCCAGCATTCAGAACAGGGGGCCCTACAATGAGCAGTTCTTC. Residues: CASIQNRGPYNEQFF.

This clone was seen once. The rearrangement joins TRBV5-8 to TRBJ2-7; D unclear. V was clipped by 0 bases and J by 3 bases, with 10 bases between them. Germline V CDR1 and CDR2: SGHTS, YDEGEE. The CDR3 covers 14 residues. The DNA of the CDR3 is TGTGCCAGCAGCTTGGGCCCCATCGGCTACGAGCAGTACTTC. This sequence encodes CASSLGPIGYEQYF.

This clone was counted only a few times. The chain employs TRBV18 and TRBJ2-5; 7 bases align to TRBD2. CDR3 size: 14 residues. Germline loops: CDR1 KGHSH, CDR2 LQKENI. V shed 3 bases and J 4 bases; nucleotides not matched to a gene: 5. Here the CDR3 reads CASSPREMGETQYF. The CDR3 region has the DNA TGTGCCAGCTCACCGCGGGAGATGGGAGAGACCCAGTACTTC.

Here the CDR3 reads CASSEYRGTGRNTEAFF. The CDR3 DNA is TGTGCCAGCAGTGAATATAGGGGGACAGGCCGGAACACTGAAGCTTTCTTT. V usage is TRBV25-1 and J usage is TRBJ1-1, with 8 bases fitting TRBD1. Germline lookup yields CDR1 MGHDK and CDR2 SYGVNS. V was pared by 0 bases and J by 1 base, with 7 bases of the junction left unmatched. The length of the CDR3 is 17 residues.

The CDR3 protein is CAWSSNSGRAINEQFF. The CDR3 nucleotides read TGTGCCTGGAGTTCGAATAGCGGGAGGGCCATCAATGAGCAGTTCTTC. The V call is TRBV30, the J call TRBJ2-1, with TRBD2 identical over 11 bases. In germline, CDR1 is GTSNPN, CDR2 SVGIG (reference sequence). V shed 2 bases and J 6 bases; nucleotides not matched to a gene: 9. The CDR3 runs 16 residues.

Comments on this clone: This same CDR3 is encoded by further DNA sequences in the sample. The chain recombines TRBV11-2 with TRBJ2-7; unclear D gene. CDR1 and CDR2 from the germline V gene are SGHAT and FQNNGV. The ends were cut back, 3 bases at V and 3 bases at J, with 6 bases in the middle. CDR3 length: 12 amino acids. The CDR3 is CASSFNSYEQYF. Here the CDR3 DNA reads TGTGCCAGCAGCTTTAACAGCTACGAGCAGTACTTC.

This clone was seen once. This chain joins TRBV2 and TRBJ2-7; 14 bases are a match to TRBD2. This CDR3 comprises 17 residues. The ends lost 6 bases at V and 6 bases at J; junction bases unmatched: 13. In germline, CDR1 is SNHLY, CDR2 FYNNEI. The CDR3 nucleotides are TGTGCCAGCAGGACTAGCGGGAGGGCCTTGGGTAGAACCGAGCAGTACTTC. This encodes CASRTSGRALGRTEQYF.

The chain links TRBV6-6 to TRBJ1-5; no clear D. Trimming left V 5 bases short and J 7 bases short, with 12 bases between. This CDR3 has 13 amino acids. The germline V gene has CDR1 MNHNY and CDR2 SVGAGI (reference sequence). For the CDR3, the DNA is TGTGCCAGCAGTCCCCCCGGTGGGCAGCCCCAGCATTTT. Encoded protein: CASSPPGGQPQHF.

The chain employs TRBV11-2 and TRBJ1-3, with TRBD1 matching over 9 bases. The ends lost 1 base at V and 9 bases at J; junction bases unmatched: 10. This CDR3 has 16 amino acids. Germline V CDR1 and CDR2: SGHAT, FQNNGV. The CDR3 region is CASSLVWDRVPGTIYF. CDR3 sequence (DNA): TGTGCCAGCAGCTTAGTATGGGACAGGGTACCGGGCACCATATATTTT.

On this clone: Additional DNA sequences in this sample encode the identical CDR3. This chain joins TRBV7-3 and TRBJ2-3; D is perhaps TRBD1 or TRBD2 (5 bases each). Trimming took 0 bases from V and 4 from J, leaving 5 bases between them. Germline V gene sequence: CDR1 SGHTA, CDR2 FQGTGA. The CDR3 runs 13 residues. The CDR3 DNA reads TGTGCCAGCAGCTTAACGGGGGCAGATACGCAGTATTTT. This translates into CASSLTGADTQYF.

This clone was observed a few times. The chain couples TRBV30 to TRBJ1-2; TRBD1 matches at 7 bases. With 5 bases clipped from V and 2 bases from J, the junction kept 2 bases outside the gene matches. Per the germline V gene, CDR1 is GTSNPN and CDR2 is SVGIG (reference sequence). The CDR3 consists of 12 residues. CDR3 in DNA: TGTGCCTGGGCGGACAGGAACTATGGCTACACCTTC. Residues: CAWADRNYGYTF.

The chain carries TRBV2 and TRBJ2-1; D gene unclear. Germline values: CDR1 SNHLY, CDR2 FYNNEI. V was trimmed by 6 bases and J by 1 base, leaving 10 bases between them. The CDR3 is 14 amino acids. In DNA form, the CDR3 reads TGTGCCAGCAGCCCAATCGGGTCCTACAATGAGCAGTTCTTC. Its protein product is CASSPIGSYNEQFF.

Regarding this clone: The junction departs from germline at one end; a sequencing error may be responsible. The V gene is TRBV11-2, the J gene TRBJ2-3; perhaps TRBD2 as D (5 bases). Germline values: CDR1 SGHAT, CDR2 FQNNGV. The CDR3 length is 14 residues. CDR3 protein: CATSFFGETDTQYF. The CDR3 DNA reads as TGTGCCACCAGCTTTTTTGGGGAGACAGATACGCAGTATTTT.

The V call is TRBV4-1, the J call TRBJ2-3; 10 bases are shared with TRBD2. The CDR3 contains 13 residues. The germline V gene has CDR1 MGHRA and CDR2 YSYEKL. The junction had 1 base not matched to a gene; V was cut back by 4 bases and J by 6 bases. The CDR3 region has the DNA TGCGCCAGCAGCCGACTAGCGGGTGATACGCAGTATTTT. This sequence encodes CASSRLAGDTQYF.

This clone was seen only once. The gene calls are TRBV6-5 and TRBJ2-7; a weak D match, TRBD1 (5 bases). Germline V gives CDR1 MNHEY, CDR2 SVGAGI. The CDR3 is made up of 14 amino acids. V was shortened by 2 bases and J by 3 bases, with 11 bases between the two germline ends. The CDR3 protein is CASSYGGAFYEQYF. The CDR3 bases are TGTGCCAGCAGTTACGGTGGGGCCTTCTACGAGCAGTACTTC.

The J gene is TRBJ2-7, the V gene TRBV19; 8 bases line up with TRBD2. The CDR3 extends over 14 amino acids. The J segment lost 3 bases and the V segment lost 3 bases, leaving 4 bases of the junction unmatched. CDR1 LNHDA and CDR2 SQIVND come from the germline V gene (reference sequence). CDR3 amino acids: CASSILAGNYEQYF. The CDR3 DNA is TGTGCCAGTAGTATCCTAGCGGGTAACTACGAGCAGTACTTC. The full variable domain, its missing parts supplied by reference TRBV19 and TRBJ2-7, is DGGITQSPKYLFRKEGQNVTLSCEQNLNHDAMYWYRQDPGQGLRLIYYSQIVNDFQKGDIAEGYSVSREKKESFPLTVTSAQKNPTAFYLCASSILAGNYEQYFGPGTRLTVT.

This clone was recorded many times. The chain has TRBV19 and TRBJ2-3; tentatively, D is TRBD1 (5 bases). The CDR3 totals 15 residues. V was shortened by 6 bases and J by 6 bases, with 19 bases between the two germline ends. The germline gives CDR1 LNHDA, CDR2 SQIVND (reference sequence). The CDR3 coding sequence is TGTGCCAGTAGCCCCGACAGAGGATCTGGGGATACGCAGTATTTT. The encoded protein is CASSPDRGSGDTQYF.

The chain is built from TRBV6-1 and TRBJ2-7; possible D gene TRBD2, 5 bases. CDR3 length: 13 amino acids. CDR1 and CDR2 from the germline V gene are MNHNS and SASEGT. V shed 8 bases and J shed 2 bases, with 13 bases lying between them. This CDR3 reads CASVSERTYEQYF. The CDR3 nucleotides read TGTGCCAGCGTTAGCGAGCGAACCTACGAGCAGTACTTC.

The chain employs TRBV6-1 and TRBJ1-5; 9 bases are a match to TRBD1. CDR1 and CDR2 (germline): MNHNS, SASEGT. J gave up 6 bases and V 7 bases, and 10 bases lay outside the gene matches. This CDR3 region has 15 residues. CDR3 loop: CASTTTQGAGQPQHF. CDR3 coding DNA: TGTGCCAGCACCACAACACAGGGGGCAGGTCAGCCCCAGCATTTT.